The rows below give T cell receptor beta chains drawn from one sample of a study of T cells in Graves' hyperthyroidism and ophthalmopathy. TCRdb re-called the multiplex PCR reads with MiXCR, one entry per CDR3 protein. The sample consists of hundreds of thousands of distinct CDR3 sequences, nearly 45% of them appearing once. The specimen sequenced was peripheral blood or thyroid tissue (not recorded which). These receptors were taken from an adult man with Graves' disease, either hyperthyroidism or ophthalmopathy (not recorded which). The CDR3 runs from the conserved cysteine through the conserved F or W. Each record gives: D gene, J gene, V gene, clone size, CDR3 DNA, CDR3 protein. The D gene is left open where the match is weak. Clone size is stated in some rows and not others, as once, few, many or a class when expanded.

>-|TRBJ1-1|TRBV29-1|-
TGCAGTCCTACTGGACAGATGAACACTGAAGCTTTCTTT
CSPTGQMNTEAFF
>TRBD1|TRBJ1-2|TRBV7-9|many
TGTGCCAGCAGCCCACGGACAGGCCGAGCTAACTATGGCTACACCTTC
CASSPRTGRANYGYTF
>-|TRBJ2-7|TRBV7-8|-
TGTGCCAGCAGCTTAGCGAAAGGGGCCTACTCGCAGTACTTC
CASSLAKGAYSQYF
>-|TRBJ2-5|TRBV20-1|few
TGCAGTGCCCGGGACAACGGGGGTGAAGAGACCCAGTACTTC
CSARDNGGEETQYF
>-|TRBJ2-5|TRBV10-3|-
TGTGCCATCAGTGAGGCAGCAACTCGGGAGACCCAGTACTTC
CAISEAATRETQYF
>-|TRBJ1-6|TRBV25-1|-
TGTGCCAGCAGTGATCTCAAGGCGGGGGGTAATTCACCCCTCCACTTT
CASSDLKAGGNSPLHF
>-|TRBJ1-5|TRBV20-1|-
TGCAGTGCTGCAGACAAGGGGGGCCAGCCCCAGCATTTT
CSAADKGGQPQHF
>TRBD1|TRBJ1-5|TRBV10-3|-
TGTGCCATCAGTGCTCTGCGGACAGGGCGAGGCGCGAGCAATCAGCCCCAGCATTTT
CAISALRTGRGASNQPQHF
>-|TRBJ2-6|TRBV15|-
TGTGCCACCAGTGTTCAGGGTGCCGGGGCCAACGTCCTGACTTTC
CATSVQGAGANVLTF
>-|TRBJ1-2|TRBV12-3/TRBV12-4|-
TGTGCCAGCAGTACTTACTCCCCACGAGGCTACACCTTC
CASSTYSPRGYTF
>-|TRBJ1-5|TRBV12-3/TRBV12-4|-
TGTGCCAGCAGGGGGACCCAGCATTTT
CASRGTQHF
>TRBD2|TRBJ2-5|TRBV15|many
TGTGCCACCAGCATAGGACTAGCGGGGGCCCAAGAGACCCAGTACTTC
CATSIGLAGAQETQYF
>-|TRBJ1-5|TRBV6-6|many
TGTGCCAGCAGGGATGGGGGTAACAATCAGCCCCAGCATTTT
CASRDGGNNQPQHF
>-|TRBJ2-2|TRBV19|few
TGTGCCAGTAGTATAAAGGCTATAGCCGGGGAGCTGTTTTTT
CASSIKAIAGELFF
>-|TRBJ2-7|TRBV2|-
TGTGCCAGCCGGTGGAGTTACTACGAGCAGTACTTC
CASRWSYYEQYF
>TRBD2|TRBJ2-7|TRBV7-9|-
TGTGCCAGCAGCTGGGGACTAGCGGGGTCCTACGAGCAGTACTTC
CASSWGLAGSYEQYF
>-|TRBJ2-2|TRBV7-2|-
TGTGCCAGCACCTTCCCAGGGTTT
CASTFPGF
>-|TRBJ1-4|TRBV7-9|many
TGTGCCAGCTCTCCGGGATCAACTAATGAAAAACTGTTTTTT
CASSPGSTNEKLFF